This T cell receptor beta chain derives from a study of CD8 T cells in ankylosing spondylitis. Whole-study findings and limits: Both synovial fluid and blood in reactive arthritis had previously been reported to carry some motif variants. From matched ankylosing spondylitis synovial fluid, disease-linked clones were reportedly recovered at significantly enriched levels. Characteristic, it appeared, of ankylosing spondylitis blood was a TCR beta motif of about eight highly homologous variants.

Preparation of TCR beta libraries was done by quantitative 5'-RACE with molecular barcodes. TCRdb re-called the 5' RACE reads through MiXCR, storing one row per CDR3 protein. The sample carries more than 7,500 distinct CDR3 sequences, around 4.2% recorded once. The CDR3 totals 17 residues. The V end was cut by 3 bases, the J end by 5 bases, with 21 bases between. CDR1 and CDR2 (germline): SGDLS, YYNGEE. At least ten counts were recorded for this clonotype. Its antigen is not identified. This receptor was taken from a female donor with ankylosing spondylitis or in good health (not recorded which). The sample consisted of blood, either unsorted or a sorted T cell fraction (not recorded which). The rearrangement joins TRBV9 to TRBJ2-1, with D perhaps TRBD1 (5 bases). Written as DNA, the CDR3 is TGTGCCAGCAGCGCACCCCCGAGCTATGACAGCCACAATGAGCAGTTCTTC. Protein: CASSAPPSYDSHNEQFF.